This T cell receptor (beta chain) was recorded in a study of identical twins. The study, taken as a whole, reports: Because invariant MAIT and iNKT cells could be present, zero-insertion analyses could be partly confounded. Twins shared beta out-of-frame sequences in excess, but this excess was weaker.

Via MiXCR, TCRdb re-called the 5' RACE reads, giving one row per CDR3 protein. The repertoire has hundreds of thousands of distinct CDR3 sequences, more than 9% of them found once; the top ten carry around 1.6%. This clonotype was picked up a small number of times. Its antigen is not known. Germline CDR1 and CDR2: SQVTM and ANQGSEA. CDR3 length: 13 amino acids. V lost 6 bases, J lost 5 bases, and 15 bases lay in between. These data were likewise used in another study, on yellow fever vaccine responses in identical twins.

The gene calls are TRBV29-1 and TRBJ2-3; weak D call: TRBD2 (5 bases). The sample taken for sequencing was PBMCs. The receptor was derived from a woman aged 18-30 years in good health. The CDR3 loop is CSVGRAERDTQYF. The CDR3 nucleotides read TGCAGCGTCGGGCGAGCGGAAAGAGATACGCAGTATTTT.